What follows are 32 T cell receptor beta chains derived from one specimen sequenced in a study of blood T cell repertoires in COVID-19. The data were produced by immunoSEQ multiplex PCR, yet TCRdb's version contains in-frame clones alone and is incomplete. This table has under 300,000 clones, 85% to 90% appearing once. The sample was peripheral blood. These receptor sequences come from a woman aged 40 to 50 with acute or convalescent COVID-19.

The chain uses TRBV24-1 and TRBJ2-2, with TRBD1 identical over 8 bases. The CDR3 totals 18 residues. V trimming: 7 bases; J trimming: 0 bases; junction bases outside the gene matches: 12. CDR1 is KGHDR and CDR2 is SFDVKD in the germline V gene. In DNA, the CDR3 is TGTGCCACCAGGTCGGACAGGGACCCCACCGCGAACACCGGGGAGCTGTTTTTT. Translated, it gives CATRSDRDPTANTGELFF.

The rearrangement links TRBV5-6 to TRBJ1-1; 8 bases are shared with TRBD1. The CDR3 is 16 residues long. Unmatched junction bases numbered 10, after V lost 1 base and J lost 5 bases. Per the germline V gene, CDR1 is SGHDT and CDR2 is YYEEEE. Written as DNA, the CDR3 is TGTGCCAGCAGCTTGCCTACGATGACAGGGGCGACTGAAGCTTTCTTT. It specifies CASSLPTMTGATEAFF.

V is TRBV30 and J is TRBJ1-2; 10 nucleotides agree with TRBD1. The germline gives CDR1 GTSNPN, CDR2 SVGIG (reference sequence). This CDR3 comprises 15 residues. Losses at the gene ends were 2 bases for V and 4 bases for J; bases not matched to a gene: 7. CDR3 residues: CAWSIGQGEGYGYTF. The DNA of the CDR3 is TGTGCCTGGAGTATCGGACAGGGGGAAGGCTATGGCTACACCTTC.

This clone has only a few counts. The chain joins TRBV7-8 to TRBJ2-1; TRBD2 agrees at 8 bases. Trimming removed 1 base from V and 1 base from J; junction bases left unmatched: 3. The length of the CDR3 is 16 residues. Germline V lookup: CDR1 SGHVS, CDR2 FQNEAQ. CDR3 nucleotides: TGTGCCAGCAGCTTAGTGGCTAGCGGGTCCTACAATGAGCAGTTCTTC. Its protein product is CASSLVASGSYNEQFF.

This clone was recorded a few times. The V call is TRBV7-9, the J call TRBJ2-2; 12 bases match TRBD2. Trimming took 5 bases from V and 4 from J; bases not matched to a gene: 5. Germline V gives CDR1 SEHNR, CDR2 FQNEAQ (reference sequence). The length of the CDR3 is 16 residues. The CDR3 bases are TGTGCCAGCAGCCCGCCGGGACTAGCGGGCACCGGGGAGCTGTTTTTT. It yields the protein CASSPPGLAGTGELFF. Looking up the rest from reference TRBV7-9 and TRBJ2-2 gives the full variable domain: DTGVSQNPRHKITKRGQNVTFRCDPISEHNRLYWYRQTLGQGPEFLTYFQNEAQLEKSRLLSDRFSAERPKGSFSTLEIQRTEQGDSAMYLCASSPPGLAGTGELFFGEGSRLTVL.

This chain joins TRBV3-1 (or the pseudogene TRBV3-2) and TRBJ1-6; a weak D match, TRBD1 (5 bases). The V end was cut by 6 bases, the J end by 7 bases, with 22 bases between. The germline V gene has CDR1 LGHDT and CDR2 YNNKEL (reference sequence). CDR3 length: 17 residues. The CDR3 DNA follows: TGTGCCAGCAGGGGGAGGGGCAGCGTTACTAACAATTCACCCCTCCACTTT. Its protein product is CASRGRGSVTNNSPLHF.

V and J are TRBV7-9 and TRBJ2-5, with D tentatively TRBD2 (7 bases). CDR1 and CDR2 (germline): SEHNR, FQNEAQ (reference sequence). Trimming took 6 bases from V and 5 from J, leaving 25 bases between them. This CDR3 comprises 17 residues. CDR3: CASRLLGGGGPLETQYF. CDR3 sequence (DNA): TGTGCCAGCAGACTCCTGGGTGGGGGGGGCCCCCTGGAGACCCAGTACTTC.

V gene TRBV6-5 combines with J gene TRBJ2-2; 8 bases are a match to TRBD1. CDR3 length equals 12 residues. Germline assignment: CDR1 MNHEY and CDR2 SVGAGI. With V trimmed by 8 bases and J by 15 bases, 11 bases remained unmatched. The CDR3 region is CASSPRQGKMFF. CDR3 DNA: TGTGCCAGCTCTCCCCGACAGGGGAAGATGTTTTTT.

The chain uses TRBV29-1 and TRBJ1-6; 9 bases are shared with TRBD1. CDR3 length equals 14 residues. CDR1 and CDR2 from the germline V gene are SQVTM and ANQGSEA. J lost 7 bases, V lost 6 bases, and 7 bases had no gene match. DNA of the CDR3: TGCAGCGTCCTCGGACAGGGGACCAATTCACCCCTCCACTTT. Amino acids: CSVLGQGTNSPLHF.

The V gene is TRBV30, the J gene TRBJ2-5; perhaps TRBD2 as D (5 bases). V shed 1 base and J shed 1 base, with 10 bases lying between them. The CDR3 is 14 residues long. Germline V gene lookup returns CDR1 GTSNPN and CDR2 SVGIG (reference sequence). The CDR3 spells CAWSGGNLQETQYF. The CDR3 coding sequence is TGTGCCTGGAGTGGAGGGAACCTCCAAGAGACCCAGTACTTC. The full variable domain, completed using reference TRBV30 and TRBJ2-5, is SQTIHQWPATLVQPVGSPLSLECTVEGTSNPNLYWYRQAAGRGLQLLFYSVGIGQISSEVPQNLSASRPQDRQFILSSKKLLLSDSGFYLCAWSGGNLQETQYFGPGTRLLVL.

CDR3: CASRRDRGPPLHF. CDR3 bases: TGTGCCAGCAGACGGGACAGGGGACCACCCCTCCACTTT. The gene calls are TRBV2 and TRBJ1-6; 10 bases align to TRBD1. In germline, CDR1 is SNHLY, CDR2 FYNNEI. V lost 6 bases and J lost 11; bases outside the gene matches: 4. The CDR3 is made up of 13 amino acids. The full variable domain, rest sourced from reference TRBV2 and TRBJ1-6, is EPEVTQTPSHQVTQMGQEVILRCVPISNHLYFYWYRQILGQKVEFLVSFYNNEISEKSEIFDDQFSVERPDGSNFTLKIRSTKLEDSAMYFCASRRDRGPPLHFGNGTRLTVT.

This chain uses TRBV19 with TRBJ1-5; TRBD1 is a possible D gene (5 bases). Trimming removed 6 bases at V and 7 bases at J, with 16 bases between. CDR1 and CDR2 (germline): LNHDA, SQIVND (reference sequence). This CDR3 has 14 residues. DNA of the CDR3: TGTGCCAGTAGCCCTGGAGGGCGGGGGCAGCCCCAGCATTTT. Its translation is CASSPGGRGQPQHF.

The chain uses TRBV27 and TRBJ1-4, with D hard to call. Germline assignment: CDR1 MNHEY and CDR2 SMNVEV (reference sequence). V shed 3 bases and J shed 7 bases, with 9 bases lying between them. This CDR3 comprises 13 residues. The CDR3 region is CASSFSYGEKLFF. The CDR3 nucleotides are TGTGCCAGCAGTTTTTCTTACGGTGAAAAACTGTTTTTT.

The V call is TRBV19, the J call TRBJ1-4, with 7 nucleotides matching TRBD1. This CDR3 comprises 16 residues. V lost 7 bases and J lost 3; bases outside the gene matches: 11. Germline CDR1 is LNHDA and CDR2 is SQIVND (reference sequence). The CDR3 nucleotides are TGTGCCAGTAAGTTTTCCCCGGGACAGCCTAATGAAAAACTGTTTTTT. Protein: CASKFSPGQPNEKLFF.

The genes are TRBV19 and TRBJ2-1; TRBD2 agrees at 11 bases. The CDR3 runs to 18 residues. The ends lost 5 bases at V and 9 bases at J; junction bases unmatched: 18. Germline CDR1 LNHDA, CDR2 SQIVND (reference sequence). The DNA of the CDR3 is TGTGCCAGTAGTTTCTCGGGTCGACTAGCGGGAACCCCCGGTGAGCAGTTCTTC. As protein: CASSFSGRLAGTPGEQFF. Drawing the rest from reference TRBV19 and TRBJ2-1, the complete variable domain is DGGITQSPKYLFRKEGQNVTLSCEQNLNHDAMYWYRQDPGQGLRLIYYSQIVNDFQKGDIAEGYSVSREKKESFPLTVTSAQKNPTAFYLCASSFSGRLAGTPGEQFFGPGTRLTVL.

In nucleotides, the CDR3 is TGTGCCAGCAGCTTAGAAGGGCGGGTGAACACTGAAGCTTTCTTT. Its translation: CASSLEGRVNTEAFF. This rearrangement joins TRBV7-8 to TRBJ1-1; D is unclear. From germline, CDR1 is SGHVS and CDR2 FQNEAQ. The CDR3 contains 15 residues. V lost 1 base and J 0 bases, leaving 9 bases between the germline ends.

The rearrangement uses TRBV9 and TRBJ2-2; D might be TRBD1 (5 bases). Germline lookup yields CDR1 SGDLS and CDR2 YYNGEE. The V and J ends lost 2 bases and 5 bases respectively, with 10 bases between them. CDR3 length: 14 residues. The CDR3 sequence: CASSVIGVTGELFF. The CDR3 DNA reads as TGTGCCAGCAGCGTTATAGGGGTTACCGGGGAGCTGTTTTTT.

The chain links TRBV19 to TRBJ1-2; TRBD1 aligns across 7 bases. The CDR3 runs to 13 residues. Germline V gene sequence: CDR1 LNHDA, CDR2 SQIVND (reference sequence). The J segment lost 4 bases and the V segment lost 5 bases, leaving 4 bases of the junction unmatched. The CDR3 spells CASSPRDSYGYTF. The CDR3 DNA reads TGTGCCAGTAGTCCCCGGGACAGCTATGGCTACACCTTC.

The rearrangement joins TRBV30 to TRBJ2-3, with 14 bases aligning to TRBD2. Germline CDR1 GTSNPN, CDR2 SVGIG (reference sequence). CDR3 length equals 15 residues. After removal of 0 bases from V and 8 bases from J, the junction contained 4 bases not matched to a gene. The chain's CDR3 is CAWSVTSGGVSTQYF. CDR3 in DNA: TGTGCCTGGAGTGTGACTAGCGGGGGGGTCAGTACGCAGTATTTT.

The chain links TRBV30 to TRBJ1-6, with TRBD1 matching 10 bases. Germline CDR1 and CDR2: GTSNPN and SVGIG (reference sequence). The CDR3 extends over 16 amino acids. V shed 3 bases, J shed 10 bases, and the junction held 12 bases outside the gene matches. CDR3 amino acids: CAWSRDRGTRSSPLHF. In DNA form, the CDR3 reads TGTGCCTGGAGCCGGGACAGGGGTACTAGGTCGTCACCCCTCCACTTT. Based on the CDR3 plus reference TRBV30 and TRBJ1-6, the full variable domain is SQTIHQWPATLVQPVGSPLSLECTVEGTSNPNLYWYRQAAGRGLQLLFYSVGIGQISSEVPQNLSASRPQDRQFILSSKKLLLSDSGFYLCAWSRDRGTRSSPLHFGNGTRLTVT.

In DNA form, the CDR3 reads TGTGCCAGCAGCCGGGGACAGGGAAACATTCAGTACTTC. Translation gives CASSRGQGNIQYF. The chain recombines TRBV12-3 or TRBV12-4 with TRBJ2-4; 9 nucleotides align to TRBD1. There are 13 residues in the CDR3. J gave up 6 bases and V 6 bases, and 3 bases lay outside the gene matches.

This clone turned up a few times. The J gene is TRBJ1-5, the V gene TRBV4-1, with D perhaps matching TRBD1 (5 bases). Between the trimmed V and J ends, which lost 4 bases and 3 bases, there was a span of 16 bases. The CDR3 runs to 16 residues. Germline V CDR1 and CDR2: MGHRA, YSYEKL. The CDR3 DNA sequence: TGCGCCAGCAGCCCGAAACAGGTTAGGGACAATCAGCCCCAGCATTTT. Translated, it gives CASSPKQVRDNQPQHF.

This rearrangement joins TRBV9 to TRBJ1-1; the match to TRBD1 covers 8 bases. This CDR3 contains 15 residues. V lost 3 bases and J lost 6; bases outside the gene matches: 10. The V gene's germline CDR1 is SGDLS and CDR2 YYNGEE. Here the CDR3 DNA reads TGTGCCAGCAGCGCCCTGACAGGGGTCCTAGCTGAAGCTTTCTTT. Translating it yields CASSALTGVLAEAFF. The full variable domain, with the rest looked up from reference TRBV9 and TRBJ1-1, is DSGVTQTPKHLITATGQRVTLRCSPRSGDLSVYWYQQSLDQGLQFLIQYYNGEERAKGNILERFSAQQFPDLHSELNLSSLELGDSALYFCASSALTGVLAEAFFGQGTRLTVV.

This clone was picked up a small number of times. The CDR3 loop is CASSLSGGQETQYF. The CDR3 region has the DNA TGTGCCAGCAGCTTAAGCGGGGGGCAAGAGACCCAGTACTTC. The chain combines TRBV7-2 with TRBJ2-5, with 9 nucleotides matching TRBD2. CDR1 is SGHTA, CDR2 FQGNSA, per germline. This CDR3 has 14 residues. The junction had 0 bases not matched to a gene; V was cut back by 2 bases and J by 2 bases.

The CDR3 region has the DNA TGTGCCAGCAGCGCAGAGGAACGGGAGCCGGCGTCACCCCTCCACTTT. Its protein is CASSAEEREPASPLHF. The chain is built from TRBV9 and TRBJ1-6, with D unclear. With 3 bases removed from V and 10 bases from J, the gap between germline ends came to 20 bases. Germline-derived CDR1 and CDR2 are SGDLS and YYNGEE. This CDR3 has 16 residues.

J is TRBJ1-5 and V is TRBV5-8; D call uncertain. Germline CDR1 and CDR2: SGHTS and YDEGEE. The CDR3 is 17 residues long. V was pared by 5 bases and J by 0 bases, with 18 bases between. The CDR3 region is CASRNTDTVNSNQPQHF. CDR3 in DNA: TGTGCCAGCAGAAACACGGATACAGTTAATAGCAATCAGCCCCAGCATTTT.

CDR3 loop: CASSLTGAYEQYV. CDR3 in DNA: TGTGCCAGCAGCTTGACAGGGGCCTACGAGCAGTACGTC. The V call is TRBV5-6, the J call TRBJ2-7; 7 bases line up with TRBD1. CDR1 and CDR2 (germline): SGHDT, YYEEEE. V was pared by 1 base and J by 2 bases, with 0 bases of the junction left unmatched. The CDR3 consists of 13 residues.

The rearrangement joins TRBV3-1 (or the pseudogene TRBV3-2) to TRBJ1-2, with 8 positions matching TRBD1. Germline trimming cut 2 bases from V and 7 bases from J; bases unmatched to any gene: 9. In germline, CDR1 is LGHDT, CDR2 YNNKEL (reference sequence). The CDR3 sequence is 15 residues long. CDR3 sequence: CASSQQAGTGGGYTF. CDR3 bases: TGTGCCAGCAGCCAACAGGCCGGAACAGGGGGTGGCTACACCTTC.

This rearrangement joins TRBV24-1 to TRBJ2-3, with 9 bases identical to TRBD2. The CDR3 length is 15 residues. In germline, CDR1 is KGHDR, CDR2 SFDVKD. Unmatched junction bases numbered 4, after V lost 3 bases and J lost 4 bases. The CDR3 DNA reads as TGTGCCACCAGTGATACGGGACTAGCTGCAGATACGCAGTATTTT. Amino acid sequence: CATSDTGLAADTQYF.

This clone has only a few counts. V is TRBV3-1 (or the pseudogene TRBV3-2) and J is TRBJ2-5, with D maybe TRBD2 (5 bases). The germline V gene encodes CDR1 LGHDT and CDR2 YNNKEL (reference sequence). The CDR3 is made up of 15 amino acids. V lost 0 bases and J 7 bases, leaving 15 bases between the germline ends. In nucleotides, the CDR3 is TGTGCCAGCAGCCAAGATCTAAGGGCTAGCAGGACCCAGTACTTC. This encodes CASSQDLRASRTQYF.

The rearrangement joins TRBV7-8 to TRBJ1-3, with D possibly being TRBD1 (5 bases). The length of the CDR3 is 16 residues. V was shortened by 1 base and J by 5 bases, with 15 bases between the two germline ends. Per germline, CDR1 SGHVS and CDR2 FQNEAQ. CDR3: CASSLGTTGVRNTIYF. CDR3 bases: TGTGCCAGCAGCTTAGGCACGACGGGGGTTAGAAACACCATATATTTT.

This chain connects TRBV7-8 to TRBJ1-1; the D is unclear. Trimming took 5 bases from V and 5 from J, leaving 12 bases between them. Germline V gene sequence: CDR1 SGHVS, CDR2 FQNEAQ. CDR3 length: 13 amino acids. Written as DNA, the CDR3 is TGTGCCAGCAGCGGTAGGGAGGGTACTGAAGCTTTCTTT. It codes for CASSGREGTEAFF.